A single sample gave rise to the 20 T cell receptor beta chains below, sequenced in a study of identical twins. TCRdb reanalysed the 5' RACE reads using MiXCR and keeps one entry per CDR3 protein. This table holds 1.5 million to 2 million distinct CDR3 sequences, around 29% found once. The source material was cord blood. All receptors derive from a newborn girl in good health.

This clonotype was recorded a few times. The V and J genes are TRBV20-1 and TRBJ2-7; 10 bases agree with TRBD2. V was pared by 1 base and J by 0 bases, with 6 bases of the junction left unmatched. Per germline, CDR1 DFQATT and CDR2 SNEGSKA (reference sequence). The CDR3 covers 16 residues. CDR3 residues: CSARVVSGRVSYEQYF. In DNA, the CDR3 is TGCAGTGCTAGAGTCGTAAGCGGGAGGGTCTCCTACGAGCAGTACTTC.

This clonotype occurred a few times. For the CDR3, the DNA is TGCGCCAGCAGCTTGACAGCCGGAGGCACAGATACGCAGTATTTT. Protein product: CASSLTAGGTDTQYF. The chain has TRBV5-1 and TRBJ2-3, with D unresolved. CDR1 SGHRS and CDR2 YFSETQ come from the germline V gene. The CDR3 contains 15 residues. Trimming pared 1 base from V and 1 base from J, leaving 10 bases between.

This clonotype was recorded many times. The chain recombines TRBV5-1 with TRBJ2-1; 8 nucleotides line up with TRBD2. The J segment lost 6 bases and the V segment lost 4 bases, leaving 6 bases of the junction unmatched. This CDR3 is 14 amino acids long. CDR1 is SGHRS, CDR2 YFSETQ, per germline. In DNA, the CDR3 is TGCGCCAGCAGCGGGAGCGGGAGTGTCAATGAGCAGTTCTTC. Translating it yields CASSGSGSVNEQFF.

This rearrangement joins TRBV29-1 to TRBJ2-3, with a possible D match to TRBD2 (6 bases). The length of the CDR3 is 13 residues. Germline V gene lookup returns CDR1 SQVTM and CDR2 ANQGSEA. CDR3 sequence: CRGRTTSTDTQYF. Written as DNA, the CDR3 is TGCAGAGGGAGGACCACTAGCACAGATACGCAGTATTTT.

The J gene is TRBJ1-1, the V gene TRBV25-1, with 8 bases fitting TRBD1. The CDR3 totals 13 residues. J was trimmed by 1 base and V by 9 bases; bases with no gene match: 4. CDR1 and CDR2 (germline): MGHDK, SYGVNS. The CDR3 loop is CASGTGQNTEAFF. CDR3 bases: TGTGCCAGTGGGACAGGTCAGAACACTGAAGCTTTCTTT.

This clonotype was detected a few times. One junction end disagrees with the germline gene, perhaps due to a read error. CDR3 DNA: TGTGCCAGCAGGGAAGGGACAGTGAAAAACATTCAGTACTTC. This codes for CASREGTVKNIQYF. This chain connects TRBV2 to TRBJ2-4, with 7 bases identical to TRBD1. The CDR3 has 14 amino acids. The germline V gene encodes CDR1 SNHLY and CDR2 FYNNEI.

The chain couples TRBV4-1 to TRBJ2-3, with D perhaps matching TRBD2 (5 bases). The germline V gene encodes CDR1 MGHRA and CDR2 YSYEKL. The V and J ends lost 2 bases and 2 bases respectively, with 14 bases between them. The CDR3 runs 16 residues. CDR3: CASSQLPARDTDTQYF. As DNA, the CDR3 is TGCGCCAGCAGCCAATTACCGGCCCGGGACACAGATACGCAGTATTTT.

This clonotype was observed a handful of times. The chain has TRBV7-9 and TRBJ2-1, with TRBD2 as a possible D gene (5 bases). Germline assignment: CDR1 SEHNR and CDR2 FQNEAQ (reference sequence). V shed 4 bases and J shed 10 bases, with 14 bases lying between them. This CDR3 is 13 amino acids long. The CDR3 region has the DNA TGTGCCAGCAGCTCTCTCCGTGCGGGCGAGCAGTTCTTC. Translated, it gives CASSSLRAGEQFF.

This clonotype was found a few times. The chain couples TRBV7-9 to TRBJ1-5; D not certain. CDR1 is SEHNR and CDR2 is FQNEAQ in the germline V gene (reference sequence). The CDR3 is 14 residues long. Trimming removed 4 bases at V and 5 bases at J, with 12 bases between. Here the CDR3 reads CASSSSDGDQPQHF. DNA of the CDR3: TGTGCCAGCAGCTCGTCGGACGGGGATCAGCCCCAGCATTTT. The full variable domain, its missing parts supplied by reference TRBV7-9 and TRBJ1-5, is DTGVSQNPRHKITKRGQNVTFRCDPISEHNRLYWYRQTLGQGPEFLTYFQNEAQLEKSRLLSDRFSAERPKGSFSTLEIQRTEQGDSAMYLCASSSSDGDQPQHFGDGTRLSIL.

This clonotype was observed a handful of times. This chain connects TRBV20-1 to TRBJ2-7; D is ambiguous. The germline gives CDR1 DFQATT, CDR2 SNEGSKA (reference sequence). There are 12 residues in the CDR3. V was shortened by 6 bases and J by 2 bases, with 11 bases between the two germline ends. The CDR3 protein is CSAREGPYEQYF. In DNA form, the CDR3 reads TGCAGTGCAAGGGAAGGTCCCTACGAGCAGTACTTC.

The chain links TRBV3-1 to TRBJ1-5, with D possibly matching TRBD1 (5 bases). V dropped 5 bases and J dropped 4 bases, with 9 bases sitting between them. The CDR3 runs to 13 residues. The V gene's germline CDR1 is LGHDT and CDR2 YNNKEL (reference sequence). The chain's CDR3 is CASSETVNQPQHF. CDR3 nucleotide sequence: TGTGCCAGCAGCGAGACAGTTAATCAGCCCCAGCATTTT.

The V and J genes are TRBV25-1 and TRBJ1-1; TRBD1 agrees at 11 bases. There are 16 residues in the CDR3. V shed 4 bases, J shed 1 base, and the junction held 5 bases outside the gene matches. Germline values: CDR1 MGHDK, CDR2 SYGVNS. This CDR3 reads CASSGTGGPRNTEAFF. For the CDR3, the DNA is TGTGCCAGCAGTGGGACAGGGGGCCCCCGGAACACTGAAGCTTTCTTT.

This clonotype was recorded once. The CDR3 protein is CSAQGAGNTGELFF. CDR3 bases: TGCAGTGCGCAGGGGGCCGGGAACACCGGGGAGCTGTTTTTT. The rearrangement links TRBV20-1 to TRBJ2-2, with 8 nucleotides matching TRBD1. From germline, CDR1 is DFQATT and CDR2 SNEGSKA (reference sequence). V lost 6 bases and J lost 1; bases outside the gene matches: 4. This CDR3 spans 14 amino acids.

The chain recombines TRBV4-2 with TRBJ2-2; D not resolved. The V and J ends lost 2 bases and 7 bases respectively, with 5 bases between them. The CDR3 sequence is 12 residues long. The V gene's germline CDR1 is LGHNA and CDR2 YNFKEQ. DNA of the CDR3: TGTGCCAGCAGCCAATACGGCGGGGAGCTGTTTTTT. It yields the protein CASSQYGGELFF.

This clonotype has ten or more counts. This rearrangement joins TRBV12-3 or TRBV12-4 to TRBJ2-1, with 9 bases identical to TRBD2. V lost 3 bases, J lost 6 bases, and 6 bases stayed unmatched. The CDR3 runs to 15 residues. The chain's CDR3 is CASSFMGLALNEQFF. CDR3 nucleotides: TGTGCCAGCAGTTTTATGGGACTAGCCCTCAATGAGCAGTTCTTC.

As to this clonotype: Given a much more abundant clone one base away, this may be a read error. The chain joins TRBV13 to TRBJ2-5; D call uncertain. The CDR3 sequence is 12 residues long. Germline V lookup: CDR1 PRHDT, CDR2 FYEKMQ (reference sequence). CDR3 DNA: TGTGCCAGCAGCTCGATGAAAGAGACCCGGTACTTC. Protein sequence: CASSSMKETRYF.

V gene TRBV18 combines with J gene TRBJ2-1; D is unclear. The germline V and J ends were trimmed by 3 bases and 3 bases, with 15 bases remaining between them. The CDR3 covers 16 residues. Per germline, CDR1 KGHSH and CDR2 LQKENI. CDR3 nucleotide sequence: TGTGCCAGCTCACCGGTTCTAGGTAGAAGCTACAATGAGCAGTTCTTC. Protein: CASSPVLGRSYNEQFF.

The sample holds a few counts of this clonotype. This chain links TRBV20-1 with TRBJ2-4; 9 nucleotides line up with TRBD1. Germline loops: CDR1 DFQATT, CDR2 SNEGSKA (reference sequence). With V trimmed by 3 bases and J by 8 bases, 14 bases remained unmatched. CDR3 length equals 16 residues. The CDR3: CSASQAGTGRADIQYF. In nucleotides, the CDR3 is TGCAGTGCTAGCCAGGCCGGGACAGGGCGGGCGGACATTCAGTACTTC.

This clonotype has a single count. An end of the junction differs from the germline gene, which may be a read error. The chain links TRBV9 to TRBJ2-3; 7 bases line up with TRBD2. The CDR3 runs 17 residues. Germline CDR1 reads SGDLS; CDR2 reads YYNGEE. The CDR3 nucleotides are TGTGCCGGCAGCGTAGGTGGTAGCGGGCCTTCAGGGGATACGCAGTATTTT. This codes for CAGSVGGSGPSGDTQYF.

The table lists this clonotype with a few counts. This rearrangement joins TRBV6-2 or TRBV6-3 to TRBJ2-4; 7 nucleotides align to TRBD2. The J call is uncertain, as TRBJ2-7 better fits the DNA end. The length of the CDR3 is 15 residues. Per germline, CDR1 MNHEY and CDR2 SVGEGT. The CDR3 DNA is TGTGCCAGCAGTCACCCTCTAGCGGACTTGGACGAGCAGTACTTC. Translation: CASSHPLADLDEQYF.